The T cell receptor beta chain described here comes from a study of blood T cell repertoires in COVID-19. Study background: Sites in the United States, Italy and Spain provided acute and convalescent COVID-19 samples.

The CDR3 is 12 amino acids. V lost 6 bases, J lost 6 bases, and 12 bases lay in between. Germline V gives CDR1 MDHEN, CDR2 SYDVKM. The protocol was immunoSEQ multiplex PCR, while the TCRdb copy is restricted to in-frame clones and leaves out a portion. The table has 65,000 to 75,000 clones, about 90% seen once. This clonotype was sampled from a man in his forties or fifties with active COVID-19. Sequencing was performed on peripheral blood. The gene calls are TRBV28 and TRBJ2-7; tentatively, D is TRBD1 (6 bases). DNA of the CDR3: TGTGCCAGCAGGGCCAACAGGGCCGAGCAGTACTTC. This translates into CASRANRAEQYF.